What follows is one T cell receptor beta chain and its context. As yet, its antigen is unknown. The sample comes from a study of T cell responses to AZD1222 COVID-19 vaccine. Study outcomes and limitations: Dominant CD4 TCR responses targeted spike regions 160-218 and 743-854. Two doses of AZD1222 preceded a rise in Spike-specific TCR breadth and depth. Every sample of the repertoires postdated the peak T cell response. Donor demographics were predominantly white British with a female majority; clonal diversity may be underestimated.

The repertoire was sequenced with immunoSEQ multiplex PCR; TCRdb's copy has only in-frame clones and lacks some. Altogether roughly 120,000 clones are present, roughly 90% being singletons, with the ten largest covering about 2.6%. In germline, CDR1 is KGHDR, CDR2 SFDVKD. The ends lost 9 bases at V and 5 bases at J; junction bases unmatched: 5. This CDR3 has 12 amino acids. The V call is TRBV24-1, the J call TRBJ1-2; 7 bases match TRBD1. This specimen was peripheral blood, taken 28 days after the second AZD1222 dose. The source of this sequence is an adult who received the AZD1222 COVID-19 vaccine. The CDR3, as DNA: TGTGCCACCCAGGACAGGCGTTATGGCTACACCTTC. Residues: CATQDRRYGYTF.